This T cell receptor beta chain was recorded in a study of sequential checkpoint blockade in melanoma. About the research overall: Arm A got nivolumab then ipilimumab; arm B the reverse, 1:1. Maintenance nivolumab came after either treatment sequence.

Libraries were prepared by immunoSEQ multiplex PCR; TCRdb keeps only in-frame clonotypes and omits some of them. The repertoire consists of 25,000 to 35,000 clones, with 83% occurring once and the leading ten covering about 15%. This CDR3 contains 14 residues. From germline, CDR1 is SGHVS and CDR2 FQNEAQ. V lost 1 base, J lost 7 bases, and 11 bases lay in between. Treatment specified: randomized to nivolumab then ipilimumab (arm A) or the reverse (arm B). DNA-damaging chemotherapy had not been given to any patient beforehand. From thawed PBMCs, live CD3+CD8+ cells negative for CD19 and CD56 were sorted.

The chain is built from TRBV7-8 and TRBJ2-1, with a weak D call TRBD2 (5 bases). Source: CD8+ T cells sorted from blood (inferred from file names), taken from a patient given nivolumab and ipilimumab in sequence. This TCR came from a human donor with melanoma. This chain's CDR3 is CASSLGSSGNEQFF. The DNA for the CDR3 is TGTGCCAGCAGCTTAGGGTCTTCGGGGAATGAGCAGTTCTTC.